Sequencing of this TCR beta chain was carried out in a study of regulatory T cells in long-lasting Graves disease. Findings and limits, study-wide: Newly diagnosed Graves' patients had higher TCR diversity than persistent ones.

Time point: persistent/refractory GD, antithyroid drugs over 5 years with positive TRAb. The TCR library was made from RNA extracted from PBMCs. An endocrinology unit in Xi'an, China, supplied the patients. Peripheral blood, at nine milliliters, went into EDTA tubes. Comment on this clonotype: Its target is unknown.

V was clipped by 3 bases and J by 5 bases; unmatched bases: 7. Germline V gene sequence: CDR1 SNHLY, CDR2 FYNNEI. The CDR3 has 17 residues. For TCR beta, libraries came from iRepertoire HTBI primers and Arm-PCR of CDR3 regions. TCRdb used MiXCR to reprocess the multiplex PCR reads, holding one entry per CDR3 protein. Among about 470,000 distinct CDR3 sequences, about 22% were seen once, and the ten largest hold roughly 7%. The clonotype was recovered from a female donor with Graves disease. The chain joins TRBV2 to TRBJ2-1; 13 bases line up with TRBD2. The specimen was peripheral blood mononuclear cells (PBMCs), collected when the disease was refractory, from a patient treated with antithyroid drugs. The CDR3 nucleotides are TGTGCCAGCAGTGATCGGACTAGCGGGGGTTGGGACAATGAGCAGTTCTTC. The encoded protein is CASSDRTSGGWDNEQFF.